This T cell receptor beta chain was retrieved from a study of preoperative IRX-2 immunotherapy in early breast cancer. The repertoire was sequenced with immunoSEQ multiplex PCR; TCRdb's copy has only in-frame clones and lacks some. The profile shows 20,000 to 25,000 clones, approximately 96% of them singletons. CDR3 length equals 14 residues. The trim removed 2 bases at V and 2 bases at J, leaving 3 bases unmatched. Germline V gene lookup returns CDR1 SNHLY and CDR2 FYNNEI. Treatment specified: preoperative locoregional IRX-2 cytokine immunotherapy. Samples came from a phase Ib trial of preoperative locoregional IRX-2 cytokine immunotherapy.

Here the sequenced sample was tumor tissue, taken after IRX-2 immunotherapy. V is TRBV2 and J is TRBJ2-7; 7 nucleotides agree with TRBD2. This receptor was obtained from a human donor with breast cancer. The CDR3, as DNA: TGTGCCAGCAGTGAATTGGGGGGGGCCTACGAGCAGTACTTC. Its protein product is CASSELGGAYEQYF. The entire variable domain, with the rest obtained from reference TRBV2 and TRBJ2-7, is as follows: EPEVTQTPSHQVTQMGQEVILRCVPISNHLYFYWYRQILGQKVEFLVSFYNNEISEKSEIFDDQFSVERPDGSNFTLKIRSTKLEDSAMYFCASSELGGAYEQYFGPGTRLTVT.